The T cell receptor beta chain described here comes from a study of CD8 T cells in ankylosing spondylitis. Points on this clonotype: Its antigen is currently unknown.

The CDR3 length is 13 residues. Germline CDR1 reads SGHNT; CDR2 reads YENEEA. V dropped 0 bases and J dropped 10; count of bases not matched to a gene: 3. In TCRdb, the 5' RACE reads were re-called with MiXCR into one record per CDR3 protein. The sample yields about 450,000 distinct CDR3 sequences, 25% to 30% seen once. Study-level results: Seemingly characteristic of ankylosing spondylitis blood was a TCR beta motif consisting of roughly 8 highly homologous variants.

The sequence came from a male donor with ankylosing spondylitis. V is TRBV11-3 and J is TRBJ2-1, with 7 bases that match TRBD1. Material for sequencing was blood, either unsorted or a sorted T cell fraction (not recorded which). The CDR3 sequence: CASSLEQGIEQFF. The CDR3 coding sequence is TGTGCCAGCAGCTTAGAACAGGGGATAGAGCAGTTCTTC.